Below are 27 T cell receptor beta chains sequenced from a single sample in a study of identical twins. TCRdb itself ran the 5' RACE reads through MiXCR, one entry per CDR3 protein. The table shows approximately 680,000 distinct CDR3 sequences, with about 7% occurring only once. These same data were also listed under a study on yellow fever vaccine responses in identical twins.

Source material: PBMCs. These receptors all come from a woman aged 18-29 years in good health.

This clonotype has more than one count but fewer than ten. The chain recombines TRBV9 with TRBJ1-6; no firm D call. The CDR3 extends over 15 amino acids. From germline, CDR1 is SGDLS and CDR2 YYNGEE. V gave up 4 bases and J gave up 7 bases, with 15 bases separating them. CDR3 sequence: CASSYGLQANSPLHF. Here the CDR3 DNA reads TGTGCCAGCAGCTACGGGCTGCAAGCGAATTCACCCCTCCACTTT.

This clonotype was recorded many times. The chain couples TRBV5-1 to TRBJ1-1; D gene ambiguous. Trimming cost V 0 bases and J 0 bases, with 12 bases left between them. The CDR3 is 16 amino acids. CDR1 SGHRS and CDR2 YFSETQ come from the germline V gene. CDR3 loop: CASSLGPHVLNTEAFF. DNA of the CDR3: TGCGCCAGCAGCTTGGGTCCCCACGTCCTGAACACTGAAGCTTTCTTT.

In its sample, this clonotype was seen a few times. The J gene is TRBJ2-1, the V gene TRBV14, with D uncertain. Germline V gene sequence: CDR1 SGHDN, CDR2 FVKESK. The length of the CDR3 is 17 residues. V shed 0 bases and J shed 0 bases, with 12 bases lying between them. In DNA form, the CDR3 reads TGTGCCAGCAGCCAAGATCGAGCCCCGAGCTCCTACAATGAGCAGTTCTTC. It is translated as CASSQDRAPSSYNEQFF.

The rearrangement links TRBV20-1 to TRBJ2-5; D possibly corresponds to TRBD1 (5 bases). The V end was cut by 3 bases, the J end by 1 base, with 18 bases between. The CDR3 spans 16 residues. Germline V gene data show CDR1 as DFQATT and CDR2 as SNEGSKA (reference sequence). CDR3 in DNA: TGCAGTGCTAGGTCTGTGCAGGGTAGAGGCCAAGAGACCCAGTACTTC. Translating gives CSARSVQGRGQETQYF.

There are a few counts of this clonotype. The rearrangement joins TRBV18 to TRBJ1-4, with D perhaps matching TRBD1 (6 bases). Per germline, CDR1 KGHSH and CDR2 LQKENI. This CDR3 spans 15 amino acids. V was clipped by 0 bases and J by 7 bases, with 12 bases between them. Here the CDR3 reads CASSPPRTASEKLFF. For the CDR3, the DNA is TGTGCCAGCTCACCACCTAGGACAGCGTCTGAAAAACTGTTTTTT. Complete variable domain (other parts from reference TRBV18 and TRBJ1-4): NAGVMQNPRHLVRRRGQEARLRCSPMKGHSHVYWYRQLPEEGLKFMVYLQKENIIDESGMPKERFSAEFPKEGPSILRIQQVVRGDSAAYFCASSPPRTASEKLFFGSGTQLSVL.

The CDR3 loop reads CSSLAGGGETQYF. The CDR3 region has the DNA TGCAGCTCATTAGCGGGAGGAGGAGAGACCCAGTACTTC. The chain uses TRBV29-1 and TRBJ2-5; 10 bases match TRBD2. The CDR3 loop spans 13 amino acids. Germline lookup yields CDR1 SQVTM and CDR2 ANQGSEA. V shed 8 bases and J 4 bases; nucleotides not matched to a gene: 7.

The chain uses TRBV19 and TRBJ1-2; no clear D gene. The CDR3 contains 12 residues. Trimming stripped 6 bases from V and 3 bases from J, with 8 bases between. Germline CDR1 and CDR2: LNHDA and SQIVND (reference sequence). In DNA form, the CDR3 reads TGTGCCAGTAGGGGCCAACACTATGGCTACACCTTC. It translates to CASRGQHYGYTF.

The sample holds a few counts of this clonotype. V and J are TRBV14 and TRBJ2-5; no definite D call. CDR1 SGHDN and CDR2 FVKESK come from the germline V gene. The CDR3 totals 16 residues. Trimming stripped 2 bases from V and 7 bases from J, with 20 bases between. Here the CDR3 reads CASSQRLLGFLGTQYF. The CDR3 DNA is TGTGCCAGCAGCCAACGACTGCTTGGATTCTTGGGGACCCAGTACTTC.

Only a few counts were recorded for this clonotype. V is TRBV29-1 and J is TRBJ2-5; D gene unclear. The CDR3 consists of 11 residues. Germline V lookup: CDR1 SQVTM, CDR2 ANQGSEA. V was clipped by 1 base and J by 5 bases, with 5 bases between them. The DNA for the CDR3 is TGCAGCGTTGAAGGGTGGGAGACCCAGTACTTC. Protein sequence: CSVEGWETQYF.

The rearrangement uses TRBV20-1 and TRBJ2-5; perhaps D is TRBD1 or TRBD2 (5 bases each). V was clipped by 3 bases and J by 1 base, with 9 bases between them. The CDR3 length is 13 residues. Germline loops: CDR1 DFQATT, CDR2 SNEGSKA (reference sequence). The CDR3: CSASGTLQETQYF. For the CDR3, the DNA is TGCAGTGCTAGCGGGACCCTCCAAGAGACCCAGTACTTC.

The sample holds a few counts of this clonotype. The V and J genes are TRBV29-1 and TRBJ2-1, with TRBD1 matching over 7 bases. Germline V gene sequence: CDR1 SQVTM, CDR2 ANQGSEA. Trimming at V came to 7 bases and at J to 4 bases, leaving 7 bases not matched to a gene. The CDR3 runs 13 residues. For the CDR3, the DNA is TGCAGCGCATCCGGGACAGCATACAATGAGCAGTTCTTC. This gives the protein CSASGTAYNEQFF.

This clonotype has at least ten counts. The CDR3 loop is CAISGTERNTEAFF. The CDR3 coding sequence is TGTGCCATCAGTGGGACAGAGCGGAACACTGAAGCTTTCTTT. This chain links TRBV10-3 with TRBJ1-1, with D maybe TRBD1 (6 bases). The CDR3 sequence is 14 residues long. Germline CDR1 is ENHRY and CDR2 is SYGVKD. Trimming shortened V by 4 bases and J by 1 base, and 10 bases separated the two germline ends.

This clonotype was seen at least ten times. The J gene is TRBJ2-1, the V gene TRBV12-3 or TRBV12-4, with a weak D call TRBD1 (5 bases). CDR3 length: 11 residues. V was cut by 4 bases and J by 13 bases, with 11 bases left in between. The CDR3 spells CASSWQGAQFF. The CDR3 region has the DNA TGTGCCAGCAGTTGGCAGGGTGCTCAGTTCTTC.

The rearrangement uses TRBV12-3 or TRBV12-4 and TRBJ1-5; D is perhaps TRBD1 (5 bases). V was clipped by 6 bases and J by 0 bases, with 9 bases between them. The CDR3 spans 14 residues. The CDR3 DNA sequence: TGTGCCAGCAGAGCCGACAGTAGCAATCAGCCCCAGCATTTT. This gives the protein CASRADSSNQPQHF.

This clonotype has ten or more counts. The chain couples TRBV6-1 to TRBJ1-1, with 8 positions matching TRBD1. Germline V lookup: CDR1 MNHNS, CDR2 SASEGT. CDR3 size: 14 residues. With 8 bases clipped from V and 1 base from J, the junction kept 6 bases outside the gene matches. DNA of the CDR3: TGTGCCAGCGGCCCAGGGGGCGCGAACACTGAAGCTTTCTTT. Its protein product is CASGPGGANTEAFF.

This clonotype has ten or more counts. The genes are TRBV6-6 and TRBJ1-6, with D hard to call. Trimming shortened V by 0 bases and J by 12 bases, and 9 bases separated the two germline ends. Germline assignment: CDR1 MNHNY and CDR2 SVGAGI (reference sequence). The CDR3 runs to 13 residues. The CDR3 DNA reads TGTGCCAGCAGTTACTCGAGCTGGGAACCCCTCCACTTT. Protein sequence: CASSYSSWEPLHF.

This clonotype was found many times. V usage is TRBV6-1 and J usage is TRBJ1-6; 7 bases fit TRBD1. V lost 5 bases to trimming and J lost 7 bases; unmatched junction nucleotides: 5. CDR1 is MNHNS, CDR2 SASEGT, per germline. The CDR3 is 14 amino acids. The CDR3: CASSRQGGNSPLHF. The CDR3 DNA reads TGTGCCAGCAGTAGACAGGGAGGAAATTCACCCCTCCACTTT.

The chain has TRBV11-3 and TRBJ2-1, with 8 bases aligning to TRBD1. The CDR3 is 14 amino acids. V lost 4 bases, J lost 5 bases, and 4 bases stayed unmatched. In germline, CDR1 is SGHNT, CDR2 YENEEA. The CDR3 region is CASSSTGVDNEQFF. In DNA form, the CDR3 reads TGTGCCAGCAGCTCGACAGGGGTCGACAATGAGCAGTTCTTC.

The chain carries TRBV3-1 and TRBJ2-4; 7 bases agree with TRBD2. Germline assignment: CDR1 LGHDT and CDR2 YNNKEL (reference sequence). The CDR3 spans 14 residues. The ends lost 1 base at V and 5 bases at J; junction bases unmatched: 2. The CDR3: CASSQGGGQNIQYF. CDR3 nucleotides: TGTGCCAGCAGCCAAGGGGGGGGACAAAACATTCAGTACTTC.

This clonotype has just a few counts. J is TRBJ2-5 and V is TRBV6-5; TRBD1 or TRBD2 may be the D gene (6 bases each). Trimming pared 2 bases from V and 5 bases from J, leaving 18 bases between. In germline, CDR1 is MNHEY, CDR2 SVGAGI. This CDR3 comprises 16 residues. The CDR3 loop is CASSYIFTGRRETQYF. CDR3 bases: TGTGCCAGCAGTTACATTTTCACAGGGAGGAGGGAGACCCAGTACTTC.

V and J are TRBV28 and TRBJ2-7, with 7 bases fitting TRBD1. The CDR3 totals 14 residues. V lost 5 bases to trimming and J lost 2 bases; unmatched junction nucleotides: 6. Germline V CDR1 and CDR2: MDHEN, SYDVKM. The DNA for the CDR3 is TGTGCCAGCAGTCCGCCGGACAGGACCTACGAGCAGTACGTC. It codes for CASSPPDRTYEQYV.

The V and J genes are TRBV14 and TRBJ2-7, with 7 bases fitting TRBD2. V shed 0 bases, J shed 3 bases, and the junction held 2 bases outside the gene matches. Germline V CDR1 and CDR2: SGHDN, FVKESK. The CDR3 is 14 residues long. CDR3 bases: TGTGCCAGCAGCCAAGACGGCGGGAGCTACGAGCAGTACTTC. Translation gives CASSQDGGSYEQYF.

This clonotype was seen a few times. This rearrangement joins TRBV7-2 to TRBJ2-7, with 9 bases fitting TRBD2. The trim removed 2 bases at V and 6 bases at J, leaving 5 bases unmatched. Per the germline V gene, CDR1 is SGHTA and CDR2 is FQGNSA. There are 14 residues in the CDR3. The CDR3 reads CASSLTGLALEQYF. Here the CDR3 DNA reads TGTGCCAGCAGCTTAACGGGACTAGCTCTCGAGCAGTACTTC.

This clonotype showed up just a few times. The chain employs TRBV12-3 or TRBV12-4 and TRBJ2-7; TRBD2 is a possible D gene (5 bases). Trimming cost V 5 bases and J 6 bases, with 14 bases left between them. This CDR3 spans 13 amino acids. The chain's CDR3 is CASSESLASEQYF. CDR3 DNA sequence: TGTGCCAGCAGTGAGTCCCTAGCATCCGAGCAGTACTTC.

The chain carries TRBV3-1 and TRBJ2-1, with 9 bases that match TRBD1. This CDR3 spans 17 amino acids. With V trimmed by 5 bases and J by 1 base, 9 bases remained unmatched. Germline values: CDR1 LGHDT, CDR2 YNNKEL (reference sequence). CDR3 sequence (DNA): TGTGCCAGCAGCAAAGCAGGACAGGGGAGTTCCTACAATGAGCAGTTCTTC. It encodes CASSKAGQGSSYNEQFF.

The CDR3, as DNA: TGCAGTGCTAGGATAGGGGAGACCCAGTACTTC. It is translated as CSARIGETQYF. The rearrangement links TRBV20-1 to TRBJ2-5; no firm D call. Germline CDR1 is DFQATT and CDR2 is SNEGSKA (reference sequence). V was cut by 3 bases and J by 5 bases, with 7 bases left in between. The CDR3 is 11 residues long.

In its sample, this clonotype was seen many times. The chain has TRBV3-1 and TRBJ1-1; D is undetermined. Trimming stripped 1 base from V and 4 bases from J, with 7 bases between. Per germline, CDR1 LGHDT and CDR2 YNNKEL (reference sequence). This CDR3 has 13 residues. DNA for the CDR3: TGTGCCAGCAGCCAAGGAGTCCCCACTGAAGCTTTCTTT. This gives the protein CASSQGVPTEAFF.